The rows below give T cell receptor beta chains drawn from one sample of a study of PD-1 blockade in mismatch repair-deficient tumors. Data came from immunoSEQ multiplex PCR; TCRdb stores just in-frame clones and leaves some out. The sample includes around 120,000 clones, about 90% of them seen just once. This material consisted of peripheral blood, taken 72 weeks after starting pembrolizumab. These TCRs come from an adult with mismatch repair-deficient cancer. The CDR3 runs from the conserved cysteine through the conserved F or W. Each record gives: clone size, V gene, CDR3 protein. Only some rows state a clone size, as once, few, many or a class for expanded clones.

>.|TRBV11-2
CASSWGEYYEQYF
>.|TRBV7-8
CASSLGSGEAYEQYF
>.|TRBV28
CASSPPPDRVDEQYF
>.|TRBV7-6
CASRSSGTVLDTQYF
>.|TRBV7-9
CASSSGDNEQFF
>.|TRBV19
CATWGYSDNEQFF
>.|TRBV4-2
CASSQYQGGSYEQYF
>once|TRBV7-9
CASSLVGDRRYNEQFF
>.|TRBV29-1
CSVEDLTGATYEQYF
>.|TRBV27
CASKGLAGVRNEQFF
>.|TRBV25-1
CASSENRGGLYGYTF
>.|TRBV7-8
CASSLQVGVELFF
>.|TRBV14
CASSPLAGSPYEQYF
>once|TRBV27
CASSLASTDTQYF
>.|TRBV6-6
CASSYSGTNNEQFF
>.|TRBV12-5
CASRNEGLGNTEAFF
>.|TRBV6-6
CASSYPNQETQYF
>.|TRBV19
CASTAGVADTQYF
>.|TRBV29-1
CSAGTGKSYEQYF
>.|TRBV7-9
CASSSSMGTDTQYF
>.|TRBV9
CASSYRGDQETQYF
>.|TRBV5-3
CARNRRINLWVLAKNIQYF
>.|TRBV28
CASSLSGNTGELFF
>.|TRBV4-2
CASSQEVAGGVGELFF
>once|TRBV4-2
CASSPKGGGGYTF
>.|TRBV4-3
CASSLGVYSNQPQHF
>.|TRBV30
CACPPRGLGGYTF
>.|TRBV30
CAWSVGLAGADTQYF
>.|TRBV5-1
CASSLAYEVAVSYNEQFF
>.|TRBV14
CASSQAITGSAFF
>.|TRBV19
CASRPPTGGKQYF
>.|TRBV28
CASSWTGNSYEQYF
>.|TRBV11-2
CASSLANSGAEQYF
>.|TRBV7-9
CASSLLAPYEQYF
>.|TRBV11-3
CASSLAVLTQAREQYF
>.|TRBV27
CASSLWGGGTDTQYF
>.|TRBV28
CASSKTGGEHGYTF
>.|TRBV5-1
CASRLGGNEQFF
>.|TRBV5-1
CASSLDGTPLYEQYF
>.|TRBV4-3
CASSQDPPGGSRETQYF
>.|TRBV13
CASLDRLNTGELFF
>.|TRBV5-4
CASSSGLNPGREQYF
>.|TRBV7-3
CASSLGVGRGPYNEQFF
>.|TRBV29-1
CSVEGGTSGLLGTQYF
>.|TRBV11-2
CASSLEAYEQYF
>.|TRBV28
CASSFGGRVGTDTQYF
>.|TRBV4-1
CASSQTLILAGFSYEQYF
>.|TRBV7-9
CASSSLQGATNEKLFF
>.|TRBV4-3
CASSKGLELGELFF
>.|TRBV7-9
CASSHPTSGNINEQFF
>.|TRBV2
CASRGDLSYEQYF
>.|TRBV19
CASSALLAGVGTGELFF
>.|TRBV6-4
CASSDSSGTNVEANEQFF
>.|TRBV2
CASNGGDYGYTF
>.|TRBV27
CASSLRVGTGDNEQFF